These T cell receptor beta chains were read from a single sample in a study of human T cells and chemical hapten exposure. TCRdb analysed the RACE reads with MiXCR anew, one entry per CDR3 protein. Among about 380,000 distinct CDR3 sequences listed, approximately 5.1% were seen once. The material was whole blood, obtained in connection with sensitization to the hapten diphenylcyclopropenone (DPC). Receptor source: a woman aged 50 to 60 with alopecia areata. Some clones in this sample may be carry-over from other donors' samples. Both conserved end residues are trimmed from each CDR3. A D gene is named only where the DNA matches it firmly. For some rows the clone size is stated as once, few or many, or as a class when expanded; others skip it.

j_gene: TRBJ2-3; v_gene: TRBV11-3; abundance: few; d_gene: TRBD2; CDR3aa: ASSRSGRAPDTQY
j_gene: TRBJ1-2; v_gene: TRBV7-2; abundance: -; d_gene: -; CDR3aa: ASRRRDDYGYT
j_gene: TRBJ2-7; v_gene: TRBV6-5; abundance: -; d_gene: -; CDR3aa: ASSFSGTQLNEQY
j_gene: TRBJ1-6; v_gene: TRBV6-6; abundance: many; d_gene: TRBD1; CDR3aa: ASSYKGANSPLH
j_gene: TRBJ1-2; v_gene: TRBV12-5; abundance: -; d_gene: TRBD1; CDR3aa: ASGNFGTATNYGYT
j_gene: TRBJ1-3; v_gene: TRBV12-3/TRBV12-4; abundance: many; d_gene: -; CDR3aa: ASSGVGDDGNTIY
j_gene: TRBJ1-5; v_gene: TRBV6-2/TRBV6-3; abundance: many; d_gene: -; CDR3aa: ASKGDGNQPQH
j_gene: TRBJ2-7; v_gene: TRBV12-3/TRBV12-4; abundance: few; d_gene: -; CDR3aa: ASSLTYAYEQY
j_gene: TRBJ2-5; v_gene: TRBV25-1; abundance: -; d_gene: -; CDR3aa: ASSLPGPQETQY
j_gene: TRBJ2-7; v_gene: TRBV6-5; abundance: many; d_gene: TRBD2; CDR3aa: ASSYATSGHYEQY
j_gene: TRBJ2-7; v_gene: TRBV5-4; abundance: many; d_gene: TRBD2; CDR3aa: ASTHGGGSSYEQY
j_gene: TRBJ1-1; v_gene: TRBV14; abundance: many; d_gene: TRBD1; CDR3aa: ATRGYRGRGAF
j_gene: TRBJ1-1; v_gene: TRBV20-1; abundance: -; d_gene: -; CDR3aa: SAPRGSSTEAF
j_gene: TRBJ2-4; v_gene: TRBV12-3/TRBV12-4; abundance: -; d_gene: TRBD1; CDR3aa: ASSLSGTGKNIQY
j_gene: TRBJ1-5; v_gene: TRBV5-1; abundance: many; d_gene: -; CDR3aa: ASSLGGRNQPQH
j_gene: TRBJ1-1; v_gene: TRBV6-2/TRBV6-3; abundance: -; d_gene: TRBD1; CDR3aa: ASSYLDRPTEAF
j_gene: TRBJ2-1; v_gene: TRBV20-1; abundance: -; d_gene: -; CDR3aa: SARSEEWDNEQF
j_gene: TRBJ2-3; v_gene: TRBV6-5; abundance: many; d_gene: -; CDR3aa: ASSLGNPTVGTDTQY
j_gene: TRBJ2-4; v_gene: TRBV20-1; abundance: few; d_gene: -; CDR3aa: SARSGTQNIQY
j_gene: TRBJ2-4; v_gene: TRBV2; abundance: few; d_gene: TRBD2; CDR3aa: ASSAGSGAAKNIQY
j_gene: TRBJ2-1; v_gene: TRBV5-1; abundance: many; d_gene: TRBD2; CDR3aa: ASSLWRGGDDEQF
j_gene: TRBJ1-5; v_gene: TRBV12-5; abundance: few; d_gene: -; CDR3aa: ASGLDGESGPQH
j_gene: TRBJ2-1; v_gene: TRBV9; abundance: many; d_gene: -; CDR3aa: ASSPGRGEQF
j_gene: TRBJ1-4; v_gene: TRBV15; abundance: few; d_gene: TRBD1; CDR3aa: ATRVDRGFSEKLF
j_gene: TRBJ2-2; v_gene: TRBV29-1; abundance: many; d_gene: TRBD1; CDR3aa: SVALGTGSAGELF
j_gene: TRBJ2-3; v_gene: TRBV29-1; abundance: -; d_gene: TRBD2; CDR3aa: SVEDLGTSGRYTQY
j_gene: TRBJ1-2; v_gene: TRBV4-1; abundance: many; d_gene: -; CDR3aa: ASSQDEGAYGYT
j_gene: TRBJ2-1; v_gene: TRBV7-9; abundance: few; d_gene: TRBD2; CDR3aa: ASSSPTSGSYNEQF
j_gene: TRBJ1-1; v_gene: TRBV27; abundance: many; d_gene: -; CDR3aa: ASSLDWGSLTEAF
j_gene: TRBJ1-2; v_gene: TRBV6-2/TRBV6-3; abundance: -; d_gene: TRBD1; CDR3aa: ASSSTVTGTGGSGYT
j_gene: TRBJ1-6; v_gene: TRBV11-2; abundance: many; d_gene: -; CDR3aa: ASSVSTFGPLH
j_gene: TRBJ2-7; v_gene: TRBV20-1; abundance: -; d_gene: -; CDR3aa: SARGAPGRSANEQY
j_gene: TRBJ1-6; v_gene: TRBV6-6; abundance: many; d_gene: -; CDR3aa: ASSPTANNSPLH
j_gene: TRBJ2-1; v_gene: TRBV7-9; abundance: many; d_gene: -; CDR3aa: ASSLEQRDEQF
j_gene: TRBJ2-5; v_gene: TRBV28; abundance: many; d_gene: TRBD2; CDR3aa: ASSILAGGVETQY
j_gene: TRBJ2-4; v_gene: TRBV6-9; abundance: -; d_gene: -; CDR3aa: ASSYFPDLAKNIQY
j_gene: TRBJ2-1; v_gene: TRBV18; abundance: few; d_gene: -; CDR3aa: ASSPYGPSSYNEQF
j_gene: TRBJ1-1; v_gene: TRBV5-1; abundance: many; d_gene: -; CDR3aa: ASSLVGALNTEAF
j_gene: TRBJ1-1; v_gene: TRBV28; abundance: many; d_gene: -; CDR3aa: ASSSPTTEAF
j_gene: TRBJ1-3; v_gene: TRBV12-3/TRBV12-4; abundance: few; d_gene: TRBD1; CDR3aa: ASSPTGRPGNTIY
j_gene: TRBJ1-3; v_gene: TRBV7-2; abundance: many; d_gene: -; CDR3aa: ASSFREAGNTIY
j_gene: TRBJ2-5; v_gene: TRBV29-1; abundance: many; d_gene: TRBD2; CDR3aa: SVVLASGGKTQY
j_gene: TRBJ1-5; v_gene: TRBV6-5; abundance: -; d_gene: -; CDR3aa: ASTPQVGQPQH
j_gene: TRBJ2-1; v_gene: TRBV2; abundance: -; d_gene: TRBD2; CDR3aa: ASKREGRDNEQF
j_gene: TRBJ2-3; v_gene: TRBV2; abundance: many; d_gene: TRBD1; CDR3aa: ASSVQGAVNTDTQY
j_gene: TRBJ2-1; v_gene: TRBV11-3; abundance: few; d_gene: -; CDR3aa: ASSPVSDTEQF
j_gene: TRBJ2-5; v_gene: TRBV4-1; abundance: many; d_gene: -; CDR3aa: ASSRTTGQQETQY
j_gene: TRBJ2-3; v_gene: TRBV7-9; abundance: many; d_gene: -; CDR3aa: ASSLGAGPTDTQY
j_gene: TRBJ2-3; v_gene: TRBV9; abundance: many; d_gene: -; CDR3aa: ASSGGYTDTQY
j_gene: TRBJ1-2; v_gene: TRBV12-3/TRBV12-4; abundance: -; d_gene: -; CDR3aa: ASTVTANYGYT
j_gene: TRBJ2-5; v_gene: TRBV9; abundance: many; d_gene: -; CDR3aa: ASSVVPSSETQY
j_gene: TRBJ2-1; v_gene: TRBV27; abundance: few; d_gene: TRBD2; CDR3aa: ASGPLAGVLSHEQF
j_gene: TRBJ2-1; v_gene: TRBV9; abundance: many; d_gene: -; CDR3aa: ASSVVGHVRNEQF
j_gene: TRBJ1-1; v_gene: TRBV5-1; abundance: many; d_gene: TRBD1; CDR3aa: ASSLAPGRTGEAF
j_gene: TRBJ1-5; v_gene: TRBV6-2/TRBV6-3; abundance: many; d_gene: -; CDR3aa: ASRSGQFSNQPQH
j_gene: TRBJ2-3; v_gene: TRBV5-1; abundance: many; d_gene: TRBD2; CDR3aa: ASSLVQLAGGRDTQY
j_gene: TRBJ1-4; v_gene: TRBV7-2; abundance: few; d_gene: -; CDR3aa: ASSLSSSNEKLF
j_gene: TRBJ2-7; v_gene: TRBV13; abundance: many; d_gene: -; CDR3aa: ATETTGTTYEQY